What follows are 24 T cell receptor beta chains derived from one specimen sequenced in a study of blood T cells in healthy people across ages. With a J-beta primer mix and a sample-barcoded 5' primer, a second PCR ran roughly 7 to 11 cycles. TCRdb processed the 5' RACE reads anew with MiXCR; each CDR3 protein has one entry. The sample includes 1.5 million to 1.9 million distinct CDR3 sequences, 35% to 45% of them seen just once. The sequenced sample was blood. These receptors were taken from a woman younger than 35 in good health.

In its sample, this clonotype was seen many times. The rearrangement uses TRBV5-1 and TRBJ2-5; D is undetermined. Trimming shortened V by 5 bases and J by 5 bases, and 10 bases separated the two germline ends. Germline CDR1 SGHRS, CDR2 YFSETQ. CDR3 size: 12 residues. The CDR3 loop is CASSAVRETQYF. The CDR3 region has the DNA TGCGCCAGCAGTGCGGTCAGGGAGACCCAGTACTTC.

The rearrangement joins TRBV2 to TRBJ2-3; D is uncertain. The germline V gene encodes CDR1 SNHLY and CDR2 FYNNEI. The CDR3 has 12 residues. The CDR3 region is CVTSSLGDTQYF. The CDR3 DNA sequence: TGTGTCACCTCTAGTTTGGGAGATACGCAGTATTTT.

Only a few counts were recorded for this clonotype. V gene TRBV2 combines with J gene TRBJ2-7, with D possibly TRBD1 on 6 matching bases. The germline gives CDR1 SNHLY, CDR2 FYNNEI. Trimming left V 4 bases short and J 8 bases short, with 9 bases between. The length of the CDR3 is 11 residues. CDR3 sequence reads: CASSVGDKQYF. The CDR3 nucleotides are TGTGCCAGCAGTGTAGGGGACAAGCAGTACTTC.

The chain employs TRBV7-2 and TRBJ2-1, with 8 bases matching TRBD2. J lost 7 bases, V lost 5 bases, and 4 bases had no gene match. Germline-derived CDR1 and CDR2 are SGHTA and FQGNSA. The CDR3 spans 13 residues. DNA for the CDR3: TGTGCCAGCAGCCAGCGGGAGTGGAATGAGCAGTTCTTC. The encoded protein is CASSQREWNEQFF.

The chain employs TRBV6-2 or TRBV6-3 and TRBJ1-5; 9 bases align to TRBD1. Germline assignment: CDR1 MNHEY and CDR2 SVGEGT. The CDR3 sequence is 15 residues long. The junction had 10 bases not matched to a gene; V was cut back by 7 bases and J by 6 bases. CDR3 DNA sequence: TGTGCCAGCACCCGACAGGGGGGAAGAGGTCAGCCCCAGCATTTT. Encoded protein: CASTRQGGRGQPQHF.

The sample holds a few counts of this clonotype. V gene TRBV20-1 combines with J gene TRBJ1-5; 8 nucleotides line up with TRBD1. This CDR3 region has 13 residues. The V and J ends lost 3 bases and 6 bases, in that order; junction bases with no gene match: 4. Germline V gives CDR1 DFQATT, CDR2 SNEGSKA (reference sequence). The CDR3 protein is CSASTGGSQPQHF. CDR3 bases: TGCAGTGCTAGTACAGGGGGAAGTCAGCCCCAGCATTTT.

This clonotype was seen only once. This chain connects TRBV12-3 or TRBV12-4 to TRBJ2-1; 10 nucleotides line up with TRBD1. The DNA end is more similar to TRBJ2-7, so the J call may be wrong. CDR3 length: 15 residues. The CDR3 bases are TGTGCCAGCAGTAACCGGGACAGGGGAAACAATGAGCAGTACTTC. Translated, it gives CASSNRDRGNNEQYF.

The rearrangement links TRBV28 to TRBJ2-1; TRBD1 might be the D (5 bases). Germline loops: CDR1 MDHEN, CDR2 SYDVKM. V was shortened by 5 bases and J by 7 bases, with 15 bases between the two germline ends. This CDR3 is 14 amino acids long. The CDR3 sequence is CASSLQTEENEQFF. CDR3 DNA sequence: TGTGCCAGCAGTCTACAGACAGAGGAGAATGAGCAGTTCTTC.

The V gene is TRBV4-3, the J gene TRBJ2-1; 11 bases match TRBD1. The CDR3 spans 17 residues. Trimming at V came to 5 bases and at J to 7 bases, leaving 13 bases not matched to a gene. Germline assignment: CDR1 LGHNA and CDR2 YSLEER. The CDR3: CASSGRPGQGGLNEQFF. DNA of the CDR3: TGCGCCAGCAGCGGCCGCCCGGGACAGGGGGGCTTAAATGAGCAGTTCTTC.

The chain is built from TRBV6-6 and TRBJ1-1; 7 nucleotides agree with TRBD1. V was pared by 6 bases and J by 1 base, with 11 bases of the junction left unmatched. Germline CDR1 MNHNY, CDR2 SVGAGI (reference sequence). The CDR3 is made up of 16 amino acids. The chain's CDR3 is CASSLHRQGRNTEAFF. The DNA of the CDR3 is TGTGCCAGCAGCCTCCACCGACAGGGACGGAACACTGAAGCTTTCTTT.

This clonotype was counted only a few times. A junction end diverges from the germline sequence, so it may reflect a read error. The gene calls are TRBV7-7 and TRBJ2-3; 13 bases line up with TRBD2. Germline values: CDR1 SSHAT, CDR2 FNYEAQ (reference sequence). The CDR3 totals 16 residues. CDR3 coding DNA: TGTGCTAGCAGCCAAGGGGGACTAGCGGGGACAGATACGCAGTATTTT. Protein: CASSQGGLAGTDTQYF.

In its sample, this clonotype was seen a few times. This chain joins TRBV11-1 and TRBJ2-4; D possibly corresponds to TRBD1 (6 bases). From germline, CDR1 is SGHAT and CDR2 FQDESV (reference sequence). The CDR3 runs 13 residues. V gave up 5 bases and J gave up 8 bases, with 13 bases separating them. The CDR3 DNA reads as TGTGCCAGCAGCCTCGCAGGGGCGGACATTCAGTACTTC. This codes for CASSLAGADIQYF.

This clonotype occurred a few times. The J gene is TRBJ1-5, the V gene TRBV7-2; D is ambiguous. Germline loops: CDR1 SGHTA, CDR2 FQGNSA. Between the trimmed V and J ends, which lost 0 bases and 0 bases, there was a span of 9 bases. The CDR3 is 16 residues long. The CDR3 protein is CASSLAGTYSNQPQHF. CDR3 DNA: TGTGCCAGCAGCTTAGCGGGCACCTATAGCAATCAGCCCCAGCATTTT.

This chain uses TRBV4-3 with TRBJ1-1, with TRBD1 as a possible D gene (6 bases). In germline, CDR1 is LGHNA, CDR2 YSLEER. The germline V and J ends were trimmed by 7 bases and 10 bases, with 22 bases remaining between them. CDR3 length equals 14 residues. CDR3 bases: TGCGCCAGCACACCAAGATTCGTCGGGGGCCCAGCTTTCTTT. Translated, it gives CASTPRFVGGPAFF.

V gene TRBV6-2 or TRBV6-3 combines with J gene TRBJ2-5, with TRBD1 identical over 7 bases. The V and J ends lost 2 bases and 13 bases, in that order; junction bases with no gene match: 7. CDR1 and CDR2 from the germline V gene are MNHEY and SVGEGT. The CDR3 is 12 residues long. The CDR3 coding sequence is TGTGCCAGCAGTTACGTCGGGACAGCCTTGTACTTC. Protein product: CASSYVGTALYF.

The rearrangement links TRBV20-1 to TRBJ2-1, with a possible D match to TRBD2 (5 bases). V was clipped by 7 bases and J by 9 bases, with 22 bases between them. The CDR3 totals 14 residues. Germline V lookup: CDR1 DFQATT, CDR2 SNEGSKA (reference sequence). This CDR3 is CSVLLRRSISEQFF. For the CDR3, the DNA is TGCAGTGTTCTCTTGAGGAGGAGTATCAGTGAGCAGTTCTTC.

Points on this clonotype: The junction differs from germline at one of its ends, possibly a read error. The chain is built from TRBV7-2 and TRBJ2-1, with 7 bases fitting TRBD2. This CDR3 has 17 amino acids. Germline assignment: CDR1 SGHTA and CDR2 FQGNSA. Here the CDR3 DNA reads TGTGCCGGCAGCCCATCCCCCTTCCGCGGGGGAGCCAATGAGCAGTTCTTC. This codes for CAGSPSPFRGGANEQFF.

CDR3 nucleotide sequence: TGCAGCGTCCCCTCGGAGGGGGTTCGGTATAACACTGAAGCTTTCTTT. This codes for CSVPSEGVRYNTEAFF. The chain joins TRBV29-1 to TRBJ1-1, with a weak D call TRBD1 (6 bases). Germline CDR1 and CDR2: SQVTM and ANQGSEA. Trimming removed 6 bases from V and 2 bases from J, with 22 bases in between. The CDR3 is 16 amino acids.

The V and J genes are TRBV28 and TRBJ2-5, with 12 nucleotides matching TRBD2. This CDR3 has 15 residues. J gave up 5 bases and V 8 bases, and 9 bases lay outside the gene matches. Germline assignment: CDR1 MDHEN and CDR2 SYDVKM. As DNA, the CDR3 is TGTGCCAGCTCAACCCTAGCGGGGGGGCAGGAGACCCAGTACTTC. Translation: CASSTLAGGQETQYF.

The chain combines TRBV5-1 with TRBJ1-4, with D possibly being TRBD1 (5 bases). The CDR3 length is 16 residues. Trimming cost V 5 bases and J 8 bases, with 22 bases left between them. CDR1 is SGHRS and CDR2 is YFSETQ in the germline V gene. DNA for the CDR3: TGCGCCAGCAGTGCCGGCTCCGGAGGGGTGGAAGAAAAACTGTTTTTT. Translation: CASSAGSGGVEEKLFF.

The chain links TRBV6-5 to TRBJ2-1; D remains ambiguous. The CDR3 totals 12 residues. Germline CDR1 reads MNHEY; CDR2 reads SVGAGI. The V end was cut by 4 bases, the J end by 11 bases, with 12 bases between. The CDR3 nucleotides are TGTGCCAGCAGTTGGGTATCGGGTCAGCAGTTCTTC. Translating gives CASSWVSGQQFF.

On this clonotype itself: A much larger clone sits a single nucleotide away, making a read error possible. The chain couples TRBV4-1 to TRBJ2-7; a weak D match, TRBD2 (6 bases). Looked up from germline, CDR1 is MGHRA and CDR2 is YSYEKL. The CDR3 sequence is 17 residues long. Trimming cost V 0 bases and J 1 base, with 16 bases left between them. CDR3 sequence: CASSQDHAGRRSYEQYF. CDR3 nucleotide sequence: TGCGCCAGCAGCCAAGATCACGCGGGGAGAAGGTCCTACGAGCAGTACTTC.

This sequence joins TRBV20-1 and TRBJ2-1; unclear D gene. The CDR3 is 12 amino acids. Germline V gene lookup returns CDR1 DFQATT and CDR2 SNEGSKA (reference sequence). Trimming took 5 bases from V and 0 from J, leaving 5 bases between them. The CDR3 is CSAVFSYNEQFF. Written as DNA, the CDR3 is TGCAGTGCTGTGTTCTCCTACAATGAGCAGTTCTTC.

This clonotype occurred a few times. The chain combines TRBV3-1 with TRBJ1-5; TRBD1 is a possible D gene (5 bases). Trimming left V 3 bases short and J 2 bases short, with 14 bases between. CDR1 LGHDT and CDR2 YNNKEL come from the germline V gene (reference sequence). This CDR3 has 16 residues. CDR3: CASSQGPGTGNQPQHF. Here the CDR3 DNA reads TGTGCCAGCAGCCAGGGACCAGGAACGGGCAATCAGCCCCAGCATTTT.